This note documents a single T cell receptor beta chain sequence. Germline V gene data show CDR1 as SGHVS and CDR2 as FQNEAQ. Trimming took 1 base from V and 2 from J, leaving 11 bases between them. This CDR3 has 16 residues. The sample belongs to a study of blood T cell repertoires in COVID-19. Profiled with immunoSEQ multiplex PCR; TCRdb holds only in-frame clones, not every one. The sample lists about 92,000 clones, 75% to 85% occurring once. The chain joins TRBV7-8 to TRBJ1-4, with D perhaps matching TRBD1 (6 bases). This TCR was recovered from a woman in her 70s with acute or convalescent COVID-19. The sequencing sample was made of peripheral blood. The chain's CDR3 is CASSLGQGWTNEKLFF. The CDR3, as DNA: TGTGCCAGCAGCTTAGGCCAGGGGTGGACTAATGAAAAACTGTTTTTT.